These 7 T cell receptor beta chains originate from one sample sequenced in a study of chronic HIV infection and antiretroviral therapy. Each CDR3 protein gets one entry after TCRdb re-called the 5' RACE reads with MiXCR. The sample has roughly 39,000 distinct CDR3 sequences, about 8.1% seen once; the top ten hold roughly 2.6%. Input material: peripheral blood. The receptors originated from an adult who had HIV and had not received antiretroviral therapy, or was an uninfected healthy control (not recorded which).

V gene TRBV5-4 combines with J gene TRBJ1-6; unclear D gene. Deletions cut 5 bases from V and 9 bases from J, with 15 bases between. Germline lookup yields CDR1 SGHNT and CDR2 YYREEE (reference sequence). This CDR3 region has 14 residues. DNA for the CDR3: TGTGCCAGCAGGCCCTGGACCCGTGGTTCACCCCTCCACTTT. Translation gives CASRPWTRGSPLHF.

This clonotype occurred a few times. CDR3 nucleotides: TGCAGTGGGAAGGGGATGGGGAACACTGAAGCTTTCTTT. This translates into CSGKGMGNTEAFF. The V call is TRBV29-1, the J call TRBJ1-1; D may be TRBD1 (5 bases). CDR1 SQVTM and CDR2 ANQGSEA come from the germline V gene. This CDR3 region has 13 residues.

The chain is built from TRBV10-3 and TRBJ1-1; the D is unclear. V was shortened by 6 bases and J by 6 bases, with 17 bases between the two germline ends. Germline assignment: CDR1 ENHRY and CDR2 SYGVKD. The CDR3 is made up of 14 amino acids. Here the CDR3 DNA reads TGTGCCATCAGGTCCGGGCCGGCGATCCCTGAAGCTTTCTTT. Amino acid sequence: CAIRSGPAIPEAFF.

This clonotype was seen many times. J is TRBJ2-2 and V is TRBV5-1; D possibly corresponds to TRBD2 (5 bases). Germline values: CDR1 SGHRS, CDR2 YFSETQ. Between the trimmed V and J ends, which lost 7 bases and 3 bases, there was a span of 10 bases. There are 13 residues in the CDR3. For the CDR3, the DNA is TGCGCCAGCGACGAGGGTCACACCGGGGAGCTGTTTTTT. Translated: CASDEGHTGELFF.

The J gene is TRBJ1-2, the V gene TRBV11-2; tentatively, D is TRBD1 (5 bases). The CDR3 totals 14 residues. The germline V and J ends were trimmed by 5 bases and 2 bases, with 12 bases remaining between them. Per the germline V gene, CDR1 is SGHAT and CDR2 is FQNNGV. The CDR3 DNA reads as TGTGCCAGCAGCCCTGGGGGGAGCAACTATGGCTACACCTTC. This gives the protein CASSPGGSNYGYTF.

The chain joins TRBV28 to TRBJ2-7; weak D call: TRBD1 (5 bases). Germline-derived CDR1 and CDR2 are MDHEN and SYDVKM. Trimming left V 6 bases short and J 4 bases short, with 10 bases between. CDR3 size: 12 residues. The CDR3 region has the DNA TGTGCCAGCAGACCCCAGGGTTACGAGCAGTACTTC. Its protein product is CASRPQGYEQYF.

The CDR3 region is CASSILQGSNEQFF. CDR3 sequence (DNA): TGTGCCAGCAGTATTTTACAGGGAAGCAATGAGCAGTTCTTC. The V call is TRBV28, the J call TRBJ2-1; D possibly corresponds to TRBD1 (6 bases). The germline V gene encodes CDR1 MDHEN and CDR2 SYDVKM. The CDR3 is 14 residues long. Trimming took 5 bases from V and 6 from J, leaving 14 bases between them.